The 27 T cell receptor beta chains in this list originate from one sample, sequenced in a study of blood T cell repertoires in COVID-19. Measured with immunoSEQ multiplex PCR; TCRdb has only the in-frame clones, and not every one. The table has 250,000 to 350,000 clones, around nine tenths seen once. Sequenced material: peripheral blood. The receptors derive from a woman in her thirties or forties who had recovered from COVID-19.

CDR3 sequence reads: CASSLGLPKRGNTIYF. The CDR3 bases are TGTGCCAGCAGTTTAGGGTTGCCCAAGCGAGGAAACACCATATATTTT. V usage is TRBV27 and J usage is TRBJ1-3, with D uncertain. The CDR3 runs 16 residues. The V and J ends lost 2 bases and 4 bases respectively, with 15 bases between them. Germline V gene lookup returns CDR1 MNHEY and CDR2 SMNVEV (reference sequence).

The chain links TRBV6-4 to TRBJ2-3; perhaps TRBD1 as D (5 bases). V gave up 0 bases and J gave up 6 bases, with 13 bases separating them. The germline V gene encodes CDR1 MRHNA and CDR2 SNTAGT. The CDR3 length is 15 residues. The CDR3 is CASSDSIQGSDTQYF. The CDR3, as DNA: TGTGCCAGCAGTGACTCGATCCAGGGTTCCGATACGCAGTATTTT.

This chain links TRBV19 with TRBJ2-2; 7 bases agree with TRBD1. Per the germline V gene, CDR1 is LNHDA and CDR2 is SQIVND (reference sequence). This CDR3 contains 14 residues. V lost 5 bases, J lost 7 bases, and 7 bases stayed unmatched. This CDR3 is CASSPDRLNGELFF. The DNA of the CDR3 is TGTGCCAGTAGTCCGGACAGGTTGAACGGGGAGCTGTTTTTT.

CDR3 sequence: CATSDPLPGQGTDTQYF. The CDR3 DNA follows: TGTGCCACCAGTGACCCACTACCGGGACAGGGGACAGATACGCAGTATTTT. The chain recombines TRBV24-1 with TRBJ2-3; the match to TRBD1 covers 10 bases. CDR1 is KGHDR and CDR2 is SFDVKD in the germline V gene. The CDR3 covers 17 residues. The V segment lost 4 bases and the J segment 3 bases; nucleotides outside the gene matches: 9.

The chain has TRBV11-2 and TRBJ2-7, with D perhaps TRBD2 (5 bases). The CDR3 runs 15 residues. The V end was cut by 6 bases, the J end by 0 bases, with 15 bases between. Germline CDR1 SGHAT, CDR2 FQNNGV. In DNA form, the CDR3 reads TGTGCCAGCAGTCCCCTCGGCGGGCGCTCCTACGAGCAGTACTTC. This gives the protein CASSPLGGRSYEQYF.

The rearrangement links TRBV7-2 to TRBJ2-5, with D maybe TRBD2 (6 bases). Germline CDR1 SGHTA, CDR2 FQGNSA. V lost 5 bases to trimming and J lost 7 bases, with 20 bases between them. This CDR3 is 15 amino acids long. The CDR3: CASSQGGTPGGTQYF. The DNA of the CDR3 is TGTGCCAGCAGCCAAGGCGGGACCCCCGGAGGGACCCAGTACTTC. The full variable domain, in which reference TRBV7-2 and TRBJ2-5 provide the parts outside the CDR3, is GAGVSQSPSNKVTEKGKDVELRCDPISGHTALYWYRQSLGQGLEFLIYFQGNSAPDKSGLPSDRFSAERTGGSVSTLTIQRTQQEDSAVYLCASSQGGTPGGTQYFGPGTRLLVL.

On this clone: A read error likely explains this, since a far larger clone differs by one base. This chain uses TRBV6-5 with TRBJ1-3; D might be TRBD1 (6 bases). Germline values: CDR1 MNHEY, CDR2 SVGAGI. This CDR3 has 15 amino acids. V was clipped by 5 bases and J by 0 bases, with 11 bases between them. CDR3 coding DNA: TGTGCCAGCAGTCCCACAGGGAGCTCTGGAAACACCATATATTTT. This gives the protein CASSPTGSSGNTIYF.

The chain couples TRBV7-8 to TRBJ1-1; tentative D call: TRBD1 (6 bases). The CDR3 is 14 amino acids. The V and J ends lost 1 base and 4 bases respectively, with 10 bases between them. CDR1 SGHVS and CDR2 FQNEAQ come from the germline V gene. The CDR3 DNA is TGTGCCAGCAGCTTAGAGCAGGGGATCACTGAAGCTTTCTTT. Its translation: CASSLEQGITEAFF.

The rearrangement uses TRBV6-1 and TRBJ1-1; D is unresolved. The V gene's germline CDR1 is MNHNS and CDR2 SASEGT. The CDR3 length is 15 residues. The ends were cut back, 1 base at V and 1 base at J, with 10 bases in the middle. The CDR3 spells CASSEGAVANTEAFF. DNA for the CDR3: TGTGCCAGCAGTGAAGGGGCCGTGGCGAACACTGAAGCTTTCTTT.

In this sample, this clone turned up once. The CDR3 DNA reads TGCACCAGCAGCCACGGACAGCAGCTCTATGGCTACACCTTC. Protein sequence: CTSSHGQQLYGYTF. The chain uses TRBV1 and TRBJ1-2; the table's D call, TRBD1, was not checked against the DNA. TRBV1 is reported as a pseudogene. The CDR3 has 14 residues.

This rearrangement joins TRBV10-3 to TRBJ2-3; D is uncertain. The germline CDR1 and CDR2 sequences are ENHRY and SYGVKD. The ends were cut back, 0 bases at V and 10 bases at J, with 14 bases in the middle. This CDR3 is 14 amino acids long. The CDR3 region has the DNA TGTGCCATCAGTGAGTCGGGCCAGAATGGTGCGCAGTATTTT. As protein: CAISESGQNGAQYF.

The rearrangement links TRBV5-1 to TRBJ1-6, with D perhaps TRBD1 (6 bases). Looked up from germline, CDR1 is SGHRS and CDR2 is YFSETQ. Trimming cost V 4 bases and J 3 bases, with 8 bases left between them. The CDR3 runs 14 residues. CDR3 in amino acids: CASSLQGYNSPLHF. The CDR3 DNA is TGCGCCAGCAGCCTACAGGGCTATAATTCACCCCTCCACTTT.

J is TRBJ2-1 and V is TRBV9, with 9 nucleotides matching TRBD1. The CDR3 is 13 residues long. Trimming at V came to 4 bases and at J to 6 bases, leaving 2 bases not matched to a gene. CDR1 and CDR2 (germline): SGDLS, YYNGEE. The CDR3 nucleotides are TGTGCCAGCAGCCGGACAGGGGTCAATGAGCAGTTCTTC. Protein: CASSRTGVNEQFF.

This chain links TRBV7-3 with TRBJ2-1; a weak D match, TRBD2 (6 bases). The CDR3 consists of 15 residues. V gave up 7 bases and J gave up 4 bases, with 17 bases separating them. The germline CDR1 and CDR2 sequences are SGHTA and FQGTGA. The CDR3: CASTQSGGTYNEQFF. DNA of the CDR3: TGTGCCAGCACCCAGTCGGGCGGGACGTACAATGAGCAGTTCTTC.

On this clone itself: The identical CDR3 is also encoded by other nucleotide sequences in the sample. The CDR3 region has the DNA TGTGCCACCAGTGACCCCGGACAGGGCACAGATACGCAGTATTTT. Translation: CATSDPGQGTDTQYF. The V call is TRBV24-1, the J call TRBJ2-3, with TRBD1 matching over 7 bases. This CDR3 is built from 15 residues. Germline assignment: CDR1 KGHDR and CDR2 SFDVKD. V was clipped by 4 bases and J by 1 base; unmatched bases: 4.

Concerning this clone itself: Other DNA sequences in this sample translate to the same CDR3. The rearrangement uses TRBV5-4 and TRBJ2-5, with TRBD2 matching 8 bases. CDR1 is SGHNT, CDR2 YYREEE, per germline (reference sequence). This CDR3 has 15 amino acids. V was clipped by 0 bases and J by 1 base; unmatched bases: 2. CDR3 nucleotide sequence: TGTGCCAGCAGCTTGGAACGGGAGGGCCAAGAGACCCAGTACTTC. This codes for CASSLEREGQETQYF.

The chain recombines TRBV6-1 with TRBJ1-2; D is ambiguous. With 2 bases removed from V and 4 bases from J, the gap between germline ends came to 11 bases. CDR1 is MNHNS and CDR2 is SASEGT in the germline V gene. The CDR3 is 14 amino acids. The CDR3 DNA reads TGTGCCAGCAGTGAATATCGGGGTCCCTATGGCTACACCTTC. Amino acid sequence: CASSEYRGPYGYTF.

As for this clone: Different DNA sequences within this sample yield the same CDR3. The gene calls are TRBV10-3 and TRBJ2-3, with D maybe TRBD2 (6 bases). CDR3 length equals 14 residues. The V end was cut by 4 bases, the J end by 0 bases, with 8 bases between. Per germline, CDR1 ENHRY and CDR2 SYGVKD. CDR3 in DNA: TGTGCCATCAGTGTCGGACTAAGCACAGATACGCAGTATTTT. Translation gives CAISVGLSTDTQYF.

This clone appeared a single time. This chain uses TRBV27 with TRBJ2-5, with D maybe TRBD2 (7 bases). The CDR3 covers 15 residues. The ends were cut back, 6 bases at V and 5 bases at J, with 19 bases in the middle. Germline values: CDR1 MNHEY, CDR2 SMNVEV (reference sequence). DNA for the CDR3: TGTGCCAGCAGCTATGTCCCGGGGGGCGTGGAGACCCAGTACTTC. Translation gives CASSYVPGGVETQYF.

The chain has TRBV7-3 and TRBJ2-5, with 7 bases aligning to TRBD1. J gave up 4 bases and V 4 bases, and 6 bases lay outside the gene matches. Germline V gene sequence: CDR1 SGHTA, CDR2 FQGTGA. The CDR3 has 14 residues. The DNA for the CDR3 is TGTGCCAGCAGCTCAACCGGGACAGTAGAGACCCAGTACTTC. Amino acids: CASSSTGTVETQYF.

The chain employs TRBV30 and TRBJ1-4, with 7 positions matching TRBD1. The V gene's germline CDR1 is GTSNPN and CDR2 SVGIG (reference sequence). CDR3 size: 13 residues. After removal of 8 bases from V and 6 bases from J, the junction contained 9 bases not matched to a gene. The CDR3 sequence is CAGSDRVYEKLFF. The CDR3 nucleotides read TGTGCCGGGTCAGACAGGGTGTATGAAAAACTGTTTTTT.

The V gene is TRBV5-4, the J gene TRBJ1-6; D is perhaps TRBD1 (6 bases). This CDR3 is 14 amino acids long. CDR1 SGHNT and CDR2 YYREEE come from the germline V gene (reference sequence). The ends were cut back, 0 bases at V and 5 bases at J, with 6 bases in the middle. The CDR3 DNA sequence: TGTGCCAGCAGCTTGGACAGGGATAATTCACCCCTCCACTTT. Translation gives CASSLDRDNSPLHF.

The chain recombines TRBV7-3 with TRBJ2-3; D remains unclear. Looked up from germline, CDR1 is SGHTA and CDR2 is FQGTGA. V was cut by 3 bases and J by 2 bases, with 9 bases left in between. The CDR3 covers 14 residues. CDR3 coding DNA: TGTGCCAGCAGCTTGAGCGCCAACACAGATACGCAGTATTTT. Its translation: CASSLSANTDTQYF.

The chain carries TRBV23-1 and TRBJ2-7; D uncertain. TRBV23-1 is an open reading frame, and its role is uncertain. The CDR3 length is 14 residues. Trimming took 6 bases from V and 0 from J, leaving 12 bases between them. CDR3 sequence reads: CASSPDLRSYEQYF. The CDR3 region has the DNA TGCGCCAGCAGCCCAGATTTACGCTCCTACGAGCAGTACTTC.

The chain is built from TRBV9 and TRBJ2-1; tentative D call: TRBD2 (6 bases). The CDR3 runs 16 residues. The germline gives CDR1 SGDLS, CDR2 YYNGEE. The V and J ends lost 0 bases and 7 bases respectively, with 17 bases between them. CDR3 nucleotides: TGTGCCAGCAGCGTAGGGGTAGCGGCCAAAGGGAATGAGCAGTTCTTC. This gives the protein CASSVGVAAKGNEQFF.

The chain combines TRBV5-1 with TRBJ2-7, with 9 bases identical to TRBD2. The CDR3 runs to 17 residues. J gave up 5 bases and V 0 bases, and 12 bases lay outside the gene matches. Germline CDR1 SGHRS, CDR2 YFSETQ. The CDR3 bases are TGCGCCAGCAGCTTGGGGGCTAGCGGGACGGTCGCGGACGAGCAGTACTTC. Translation: CASSLGASGTVADEQYF.

The rearrangement links TRBV30 to TRBJ1-5, with D hard to call. This CDR3 has 14 residues. Deletions cut 3 bases from V and 6 bases from J, with 15 bases between. Germline V gene lookup returns CDR1 GTSNPN and CDR2 SVGIG (reference sequence). As DNA, the CDR3 is TGTGCCTGGAGCAAGACTGTATCTGGTCAGCCCCAGCATTTT. This codes for CAWSKTVSGQPQHF.